Included here is one TCR beta chain sequence, with context. What it recognizes is unknown. The sample belongs to a study of tumor-infiltrating lymphocytes in localized non-small cell lung cancer. The study, taken as a whole, reports: No T-cell fraction difference was seen between IM1 and IM2 tumors. Only some patients had TCR sequencing, depending on available tissue. Different pieces of the same tissue were used for each assay.

CDR3 length: 12 residues. TCRdb keeps only in-frame clones here, not all; method: immunoSEQ multiplex PCR. The table shows approximately 14,000 clones, with around 68% occurring only once. J is TRBJ1-2 and V is TRBV21-1. TRBV21-1 is a pseudogene. This sequence originates from a human donor with non-small cell lung cancer. The specimen sequenced was uninvolved lung tissue not adjacent to the tumor. CDR3 sequence: CASSIRVGGYTF. CDR3 sequence (DNA): TGTGCCAGCAGCATCCGGGTGGGGGGCTACACCTTC.